This passage covers 5 T cell receptor beta chains from one sample sequenced in a study of T cells after posttransplantation cyclophosphamide. The assay was immunoSEQ multiplex PCR, and TCRdb's table has in-frame clones only and misses some. The table lists about 5,400 clones, approximately 94% of them singletons. The specimen was CD4+ T cells sorted from bone marrow. These receptors all come from a woman aged 55-69 years in good health, CMV-negative, and a related stem cell transplant donor.

This clone was found once. The gene calls are TRBV6-1 and TRBJ2-6; D is possibly TRBD1 (5 bases). The CDR3 covers 18 residues. V was shortened by 3 bases and J by 1 base, with 16 bases between the two germline ends. Germline CDR1 is MNHNS and CDR2 is SASEGT. The CDR3 region is CASSDPTRQLSGANVLTF. CDR3 DNA: TGTGCCAGCAGTGACCCAACCCGACAGCTTTCTGGGGCCAACGTCCTGACTTTC.

This clone came up once. The chain employs TRBV18 and TRBJ1-2; no firm D call. The germline V gene has CDR1 KGHSH and CDR2 LQKENI. V shed 0 bases and J shed 3 bases, with 8 bases lying between them. The length of the CDR3 is 14 residues. The CDR3 coding sequence is TGTGCCAGCTCACCACCTGGCGGATACTATGGCTACACCTTC. This sequence encodes CASSPPGGYYGYTF.

The chain has TRBV19 and TRBJ1-1, with D perhaps TRBD1 (5 bases). V shed 6 bases and J shed 3 bases, with 11 bases lying between them. The germline CDR1 and CDR2 sequences are LNHDA and SQIVND (reference sequence). The CDR3 has 13 residues. The CDR3 spells CASRGVRDTEAFF. CDR3 nucleotide sequence: TGTGCCAGTAGAGGGGTGCGCGACACTGAAGCTTTCTTT.

The rearrangement links TRBV19 to TRBJ2-5, with D possibly TRBD1 on 5 matching bases. V gave up 7 bases and J gave up 5 bases, with 14 bases separating them. The CDR3 is made up of 13 amino acids. Germline lookup yields CDR1 LNHDA and CDR2 SQIVND (reference sequence). CDR3 sequence (DNA): TGTGCCAGTAAAAGTCAAGGGGTCGAGACCCAGTACTTC. It specifies CASKSQGVETQYF.

This clone was seen a single time. CDR3 sequence (DNA): TGTGCCATCACTAGCGGGAGCTACAATGAGCAGTTCTTC. Translated, it gives CAITSGSYNEQFF. The chain employs TRBV10-3 and TRBJ2-1; 10 bases are shared with TRBD2. V was pared by 7 bases and J by 3 bases, with 0 bases of the junction left unmatched. The CDR3 covers 13 residues. CDR1 ENHRY and CDR2 SYGVKD come from the germline V gene.